The rows below give T cell receptor beta chains drawn from one sample of a study of blood T cell repertoires in COVID-19. The protocol was immunoSEQ multiplex PCR, while the TCRdb copy is restricted to in-frame clones and leaves out a portion. The sample has about 110,000 clones, 75% to 90% seen once. The sequenced material came from peripheral blood. The receptors here all came from a woman of 80 years or more with acute or convalescent COVID-19. The CDR3 runs from the conserved cysteine through the conserved F or W. Each record gives: V gene, D gene, J gene, clone size, CDR3 DNA, CDR3 protein. A D gene is named only where the DNA matches it firmly. A clone size is listed for some rows: how often the clone was seen (once, few, many), or a class if it is expanded.

TRBV6-2/TRBV6-3	TRBD1	TRBJ2-4	NA	TGTGCCAGCAGTTACAACAGCCCCGGGACAGGGGGCTACATTCAGTACTTC	CASSYNSPGTGGYIQYF
TRBV12-5	NA	TRBJ2-2	NA	TGTGCTAGTGGTTTGGGGAACAGGGTCGGGGAGCTGTTTTTT	CASGLGNRVGELFF
TRBV27	TRBD1	TRBJ2-7	NA	TGTGCCAGCAGTTTATCGGGACAGGGGGTCTACGAGCAGTACTTC	CASSLSGQGVYEQYF
TRBV3-1/TRBV3-2	TRBD1	TRBJ2-5	NA	TGTGCCAGCAGCCAAAGACAGGGCTCCTCAGAGACCCAGTACTTC	CASSQRQGSSETQYF
TRBV20-1	NA	TRBJ2-1	NA	TGCAGTGCTAGTGCCTTCCCGCAGTTCTTC	CSASAFPQFF
TRBV28	NA	TRBJ1-2	NA	TGTGCCAGCAGTTCCCCCGCGGGCGGGAGGTATGGCTACACCTTC	CASSSPAGGRYGYTF
TRBV10-2	NA	TRBJ1-1	NA	TGCGCCAGCAGTCGGGACACCTACACTGAAGCTTTCTTT	CASSRDTYTEAFF
TRBV7-9	NA	TRBJ1-2	NA	TGTGCCAGCAGCTCCAGCCAGGGCCTAGGCTATGGCTACACCTTC	CASSSSQGLGYGYTF
TRBV11-2	NA	TRBJ2-2	NA	TGTGCCTCTCTAGGAGGGTTCACCGGGGAGCTGTTTTTT	CASLGGFTGELFF
TRBV30	NA	TRBJ1-2	NA	TGTGCTCTTACAGGGACTAACTATGGCTACACCTTC	CALTGTNYGYTF
TRBV5-1	NA	TRBJ1-3	NA	TGCGCCAGCAGCGAGGAGGTCTTCTCTGGAAACACCATATATTTT	CASSEEVFSGNTIYF
TRBV5-1	NA	TRBJ1-1	NA	TGCGCCAGCACGCAGGGAGGGACTGAAGCTTTCTTT	CASTQGGTEAFF
TRBV7-9	NA	TRBJ1-1	once	TGTGCCAGCAGCGGTAACCCGGGAAACACTGAAGCTTTCTTT	CASSGNPGNTEAFF
TRBV28	NA	TRBJ1-2	NA	TGTGCCAGCAGGGAGTACCTCAACTACACCTTC	CASREYLNYTF
TRBV6-2/TRBV6-3	TRBD1	TRBJ1-2	NA	TGTGCCAGCAGTTACTCCCGGACAGGGAATGGCTACACCTTC	CASSYSRTGNGYTF
TRBV29-1	NA	TRBJ1-1	NA	TGCAGCGCCTGGGACGGGAGCACTGAAGCTTTCTTT	CSAWDGSTEAFF
TRBV18	NA	TRBJ1-3	NA	TGTGCCAGCTCACCGTTGGCCTCTGGAAACACCATATATTTT	CASSPLASGNTIYF
TRBV15	NA	TRBJ1-1	NA	TGTGCCACCAGCCAAGGCCGGGGGGGGTACACTGAAGCTTTCTTT	CATSQGRGGYTEAFF
TRBV19	NA	TRBJ2-7	NA	TGTGCCAGTAGTGCTCAGGGAGGCGAGCAGTACTTC	CASSAQGGEQYF
TRBV27	TRBD1	TRBJ1-5	once	TGTGCCAGCAGTGGAAGGACAGGGATTGGTCAGCCCCAGCATTTT	CASSGRTGIGQPQHF
TRBV10-3	NA	TRBJ1-5	NA	TGTGCCATCAGTGCGGGTGTCGGACAGCCCCAGCATTTT	CAISAGVGQPQHF
TRBV5-1	NA	TRBJ1-4	NA	TGCGCCAGCACGCGGGGGGGAGGAAGGGCAGCCGTTAATGAAAAACTGTTTTTT	CASTRGGGRAAVNEKLFF
TRBV28	NA	TRBJ1-2	NA	TGTGCCAGCAGTCGGGGGGTCGCCAGCTATGGCTACACCTTC	CASSRGVASYGYTF
TRBV5-8	TRBD1	TRBJ2-1	NA	TGTGCCAGCAGCTTGGGGGACAGGGTTAGCGGGGAGCAGTTCTTC	CASSLGDRVSGEQFF
TRBV5-4	NA	TRBJ1-1	NA	TGTGCCAGCAGCTACGGGAACACTGAAGCTTTCTTT	CASSYGNTEAFF
TRBV6-6	TRBD1	TRBJ2-2	NA	TGTGCCAGCAGTTACGGGACAGGGGTGGACACCGGGGAGCTGTTTTTT	CASSYGTGVDTGELFF
TRBV7-9	NA	TRBJ1-2	NA	TGTGCCAGCACCGAACCTTTAGTGCGGGGGATAGTCACCTTC	CASTEPLVRGIVTF
TRBV6-5	NA	TRBJ1-3	NA	TGTGCCAGCACCGACGGGGTTTGGGCTGGAAACACCATATATTTT	CASTDGVWAGNTIYF